This TCR beta chain was captured by sequencing in a study of OX40 agonist ivuxolimab in advanced cancers. A note on the overall study: Ivuxolimab, which targeted the costimulatory receptor OX40 (CD134), was an agonistic, fully human IgG2 monoclonal antibody. Intravenous ivuxolimab was administered to patients every 2 weeks at six dose levels: 0.01, 0.1, 0.3, 1.5, 3 and 10 mg/kg. The paper covers the monotherapy dose-escalation part of the phase I ivuxolimab trial, which included N ≈ 50 patients. In the dose-escalation cohort, approximately 80% of patients were male, and the mean age was 60 years with a range of roughly 20 to 80. Partial responses were achieved by three dose-escalation patients, of whom one had hepatocellular carcinoma and two had cutaneous melanoma. Of the approximately 50 patients in dose escalation, about 20 had hepatocellular carcinoma, some 15 had melanoma, 9 had renal cell carcinoma and 9 had head and neck cancer. Peripheral TCRbeta sequencing was intended to test whether TCR sequence diversity was altered and clonal T-cell expansion was caused by ivuxolimab. Prior anti-PD-1, anti-PD-L1 or anti-CTLA-4 therapy was permitted, and about two fifths of dose-escalation patients had received checkpoint inhibitors.

Genomic DNA was extracted from sorted cells for sequencing of the TCRbeta CDR3 region. TCRbeta CDR3 regions were sequenced using the immunoSEQ Assay. TCRdb stores this immuneACCESS table with in-frame sequences only. Part of the clones is absent; in the studies checked, under half of the shortfall reflects unresolved V genes, and no reason is known for the rest. This sample has more than 35,000 clones in its table, and about 84% of those were observed once. Approximately 18% of the sample is taken by the ten largest. V and J are truncated by 1 base and 9 bases respectively, leaving an intervening sequence of 13 bases. Counted from cysteine to phenylalanine, this CDR3 has 14 amino acids. The DNA shown is the 42-base CDR3, in frame from base 1. CDR1 MNHNS and CDR2 SASEGT are derived from the germline V gene. The trial excluded patients who had a history of autoimmune disease or were on systemic immunosuppression. In every dose cohort, peripheral blood was drawn for TCR sequencing at baseline, cycle 4 day 1, and cycle 7 day 1. Samples were obtained from an open-label, multicenter, first-in-human phase I dose-escalation trial of ivuxolimab. Adults with locally advanced or metastatic melanoma, renal cell carcinoma, hepatocellular carcinoma or head and neck squamous cell carcinoma were enrolled in the trial. Before TCR sequencing, CD4+ T cells and CD8+ T cells from peripheral blood were sorted into separate populations.

In its sample, this clone was seen once. There is no known antigen for this receptor. Base quality data are lacking; no much larger clone is found one base away. Overall study results and their limits: At doses of 0.1 to 3.0 mg/kg, clonal expansion of both CD4+ and CD8+ blood T cells was observed from baseline to week 6. In partial responders in the 0.1-3.0 mg/kg groups, normalized peripheral clonal expansion was found to be among the lowest, especially among CD8+ T cells. The antigen specificity of the peripheral T cells that underwent clonal expansion was not determined. On average, CD8+ T cells showed more expanded clones than CD4+ T cells after ivuxolimab. Low levels of normalized T-cell clonal expansion were also seen in some patients who did not respond.

The sequencing here drew on CD4+ or CD8+ T cells sorted from blood, taken in a trial of the OX40 agonist ivuxolimab. The sequence was collected from an adult with an advanced solid tumor such as melanoma, head and neck, liver or kidney cancer. The V gene is TRBV6-1 and the J gene is TRBJ2-1; the best D guess is TRBD2, with 5 bases matching. Here is the DNA: TGTGCCAGCAGTGAAGACCTAGCCATGGGTGAGCAGTTCTTC. This gives the protein CASSEDLAMGEQFF.